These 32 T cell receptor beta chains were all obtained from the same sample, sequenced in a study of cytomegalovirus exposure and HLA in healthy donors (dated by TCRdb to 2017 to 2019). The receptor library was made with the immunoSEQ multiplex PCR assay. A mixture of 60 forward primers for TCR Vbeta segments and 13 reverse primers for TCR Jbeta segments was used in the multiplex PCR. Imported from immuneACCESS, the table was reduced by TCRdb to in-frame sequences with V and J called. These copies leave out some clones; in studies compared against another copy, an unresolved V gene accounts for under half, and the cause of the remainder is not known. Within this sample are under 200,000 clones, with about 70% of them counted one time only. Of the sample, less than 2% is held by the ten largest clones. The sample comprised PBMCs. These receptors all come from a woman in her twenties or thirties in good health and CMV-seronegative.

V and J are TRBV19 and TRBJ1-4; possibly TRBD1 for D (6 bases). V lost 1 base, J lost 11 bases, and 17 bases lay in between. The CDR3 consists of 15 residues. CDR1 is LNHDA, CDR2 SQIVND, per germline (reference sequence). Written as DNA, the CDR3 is TGTGCCAGTAGTATAGCACGGTCAGGGGCTGGGAAACTGTTTTTT. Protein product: CASSIARSGAGKLFF.

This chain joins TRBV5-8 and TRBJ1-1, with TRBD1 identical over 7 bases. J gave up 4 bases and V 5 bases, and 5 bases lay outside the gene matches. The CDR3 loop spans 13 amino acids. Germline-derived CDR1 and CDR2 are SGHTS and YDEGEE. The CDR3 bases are TGTGCCAGCAGGAATACAGGGGCCACTGAAGCTTTCTTT. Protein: CASRNTGATEAFF.

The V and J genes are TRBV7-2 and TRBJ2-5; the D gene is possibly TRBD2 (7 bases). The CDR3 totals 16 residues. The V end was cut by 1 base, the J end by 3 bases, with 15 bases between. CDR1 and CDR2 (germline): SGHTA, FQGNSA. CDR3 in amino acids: CASSLGGGGWKETQYF. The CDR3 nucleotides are TGTGCCAGCAGCTTAGGGGGGGGCGGGTGGAAAGAGACCCAGTACTTC.

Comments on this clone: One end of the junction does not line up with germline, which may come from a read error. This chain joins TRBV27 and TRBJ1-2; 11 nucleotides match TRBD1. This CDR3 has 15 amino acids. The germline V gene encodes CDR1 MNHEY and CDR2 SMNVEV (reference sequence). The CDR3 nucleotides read TGTGCCAGCAGTTTCACGGGACAGGGGGGCTATGGCTGCACCTTC. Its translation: CASSFTGQGGYGCTF.

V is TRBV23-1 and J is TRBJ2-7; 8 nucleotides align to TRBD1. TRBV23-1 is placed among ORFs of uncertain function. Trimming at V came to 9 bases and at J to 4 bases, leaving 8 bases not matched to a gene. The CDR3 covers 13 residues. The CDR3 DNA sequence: TGCGCCAGAGAAAGCCGGGACAGGTACGAGCAGTACTTC. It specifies CARESRDRYEQYF.

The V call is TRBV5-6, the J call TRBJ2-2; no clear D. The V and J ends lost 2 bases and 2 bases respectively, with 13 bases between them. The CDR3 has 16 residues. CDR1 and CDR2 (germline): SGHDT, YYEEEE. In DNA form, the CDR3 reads TGTGCCAGCAGCTTCGGGTGGCTCAAAAACACCGGGGAGCTGTTTTTT. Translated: CASSFGWLKNTGELFF.

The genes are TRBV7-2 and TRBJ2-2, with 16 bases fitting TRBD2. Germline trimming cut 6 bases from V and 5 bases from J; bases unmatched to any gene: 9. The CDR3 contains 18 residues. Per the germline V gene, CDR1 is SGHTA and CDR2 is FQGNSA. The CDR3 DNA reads TGTGCCAGCAGACGCGTGGGGACTAGCGGGGGGGCGACCGGGGAGCTGTTTTTT. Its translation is CASRRVGTSGGATGELFF.

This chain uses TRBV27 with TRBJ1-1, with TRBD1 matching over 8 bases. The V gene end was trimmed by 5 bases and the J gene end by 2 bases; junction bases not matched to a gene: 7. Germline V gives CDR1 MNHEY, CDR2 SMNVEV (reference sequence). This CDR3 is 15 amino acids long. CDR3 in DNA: TGTGCCAGCAGTCTAGGCAGGGGGCGCAACACTGAAGCTTTCTTT. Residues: CASSLGRGRNTEAFF.

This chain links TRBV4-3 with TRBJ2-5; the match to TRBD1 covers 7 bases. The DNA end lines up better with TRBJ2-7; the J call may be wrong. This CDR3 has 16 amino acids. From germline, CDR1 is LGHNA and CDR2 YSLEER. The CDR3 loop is CASSPGAGTELYEQYF. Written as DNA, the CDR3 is TGCGCCAGCAGCCCAGGAGCCGGGACAGAGCTCTACGAGCAGTACTTC.

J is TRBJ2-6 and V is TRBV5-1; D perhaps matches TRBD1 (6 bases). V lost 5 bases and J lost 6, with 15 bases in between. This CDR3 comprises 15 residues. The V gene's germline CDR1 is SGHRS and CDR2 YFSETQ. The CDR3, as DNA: TGCGCCAGCAGAAAACAGGGACGAGAGGCCAACGTCCTGACTTTC. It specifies CASRKQGREANVLTF.

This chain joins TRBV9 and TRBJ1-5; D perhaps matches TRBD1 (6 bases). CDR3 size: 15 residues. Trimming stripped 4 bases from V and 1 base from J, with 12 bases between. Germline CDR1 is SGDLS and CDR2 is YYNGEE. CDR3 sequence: CASSRTGISNQPQHF. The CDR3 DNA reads TGTGCCAGCAGCCGAACAGGGATAAGCAATCAGCCCCAGCATTTT.

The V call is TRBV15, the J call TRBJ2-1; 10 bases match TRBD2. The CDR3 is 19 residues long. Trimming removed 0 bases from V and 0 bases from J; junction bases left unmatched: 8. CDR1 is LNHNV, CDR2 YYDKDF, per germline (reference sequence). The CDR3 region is CATSRDRTSGSSSYNEQFF. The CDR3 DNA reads TGTGCCACCAGCAGAGATCGGACTAGCGGATCAAGCTCCTACAATGAGCAGTTCTTC.

CDR3 protein: CASSGTGLYGYTF. CDR3 sequence (DNA): TGTGCCAGTAGCGGGACAGGGCTCTATGGCTACACCTTC. This chain uses TRBV19 with TRBJ1-2; TRBD1 aligns across 9 bases. The germline CDR1 and CDR2 sequences are LNHDA and SQIVND (reference sequence). The CDR3 sequence is 13 residues long. V was clipped by 6 bases and J by 4 bases; unmatched bases: 3.

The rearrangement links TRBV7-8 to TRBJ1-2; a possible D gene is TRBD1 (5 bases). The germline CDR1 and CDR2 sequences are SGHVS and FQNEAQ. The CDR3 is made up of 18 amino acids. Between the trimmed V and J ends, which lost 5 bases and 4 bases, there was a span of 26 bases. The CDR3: CASSPYQATRGVSYGYTF. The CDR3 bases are TGTGCCAGCAGCCCGTACCAGGCCACAAGGGGCGTCAGCTATGGCTACACCTTC.

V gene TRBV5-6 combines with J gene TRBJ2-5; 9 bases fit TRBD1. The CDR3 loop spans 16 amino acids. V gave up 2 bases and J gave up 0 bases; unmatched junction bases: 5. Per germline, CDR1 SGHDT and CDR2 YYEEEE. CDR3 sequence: CASSLSGTGHQETQYF. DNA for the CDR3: TGTGCCAGCAGCTTATCCGGGACAGGGCACCAAGAGACCCAGTACTTC.

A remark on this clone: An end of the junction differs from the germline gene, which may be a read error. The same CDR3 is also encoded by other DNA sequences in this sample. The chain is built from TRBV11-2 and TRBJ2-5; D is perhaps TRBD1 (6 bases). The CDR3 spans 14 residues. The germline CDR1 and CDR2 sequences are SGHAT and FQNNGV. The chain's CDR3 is CASTMGAVQETQYF. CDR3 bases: TGTGCCAGCACCATGGGGGCGGTACAAGAGACTCAGTACTTC.

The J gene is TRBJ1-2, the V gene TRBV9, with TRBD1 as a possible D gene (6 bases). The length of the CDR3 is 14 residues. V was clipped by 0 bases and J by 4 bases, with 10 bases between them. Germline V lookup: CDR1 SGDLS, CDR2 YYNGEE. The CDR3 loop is CASSVGNRAYGYTF. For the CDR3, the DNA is TGTGCCAGCAGCGTAGGGAACAGGGCCTATGGCTACACCTTC.

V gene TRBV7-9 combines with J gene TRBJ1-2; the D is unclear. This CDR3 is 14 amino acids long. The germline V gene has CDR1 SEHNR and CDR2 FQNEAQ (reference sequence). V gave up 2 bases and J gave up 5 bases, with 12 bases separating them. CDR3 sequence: CASSLSRTRYGYTF. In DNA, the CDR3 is TGTGCCAGCAGCTTAAGCCGCACTCGGTATGGCTACACCTTC.

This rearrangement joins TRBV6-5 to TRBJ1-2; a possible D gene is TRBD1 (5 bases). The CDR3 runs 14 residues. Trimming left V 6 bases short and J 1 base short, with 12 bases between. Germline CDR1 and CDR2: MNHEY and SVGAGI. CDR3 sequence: CASSLGGDNYGYTF. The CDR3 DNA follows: TGTGCCAGCAGCCTGGGAGGGGATAACTATGGCTACACCTTC.

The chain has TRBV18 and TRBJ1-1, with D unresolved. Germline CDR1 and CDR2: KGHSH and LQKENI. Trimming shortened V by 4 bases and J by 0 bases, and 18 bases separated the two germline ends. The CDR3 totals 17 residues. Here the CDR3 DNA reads TGTGCCAGCTCACTTGAAAGCCCGATGGTGATGAACACTGAAGCTTTCTTT. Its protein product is CASSLESPMVMNTEAFF.

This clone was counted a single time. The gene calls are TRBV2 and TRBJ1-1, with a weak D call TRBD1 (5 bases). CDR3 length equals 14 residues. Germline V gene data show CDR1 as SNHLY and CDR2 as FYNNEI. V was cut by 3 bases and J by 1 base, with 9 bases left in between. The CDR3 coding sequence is TGTGCCAGCAGTGAGGGGCCGGGGAACACTGAAGCTTTCTTT. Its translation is CASSEGPGNTEAFF.

The CDR3 region has the DNA TGCAGTGCCCACTTTGGGACCCAGTACTTC. Protein: CSAHFGTQYF. V and J are TRBV20-1 and TRBJ2-5; D gene uncertain. The CDR3 contains 10 residues. The V end lost 6 bases, the J end lost 7 bases, and 9 bases lay between the germline ends. Germline V gives CDR1 DFQATT, CDR2 SNEGSKA (reference sequence).

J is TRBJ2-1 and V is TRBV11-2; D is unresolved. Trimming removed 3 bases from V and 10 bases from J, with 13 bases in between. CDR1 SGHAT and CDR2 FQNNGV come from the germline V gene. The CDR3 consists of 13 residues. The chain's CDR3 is CASSFSPHREQFF. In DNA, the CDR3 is TGTGCCAGCAGCTTTTCCCCCCACCGGGAGCAGTTCTTC.

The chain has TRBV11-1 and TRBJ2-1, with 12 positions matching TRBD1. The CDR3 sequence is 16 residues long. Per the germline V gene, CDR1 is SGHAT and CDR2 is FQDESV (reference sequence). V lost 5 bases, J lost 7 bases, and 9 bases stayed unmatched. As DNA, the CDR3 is TGTGCCAGCAGCCGAGGGACAGGGGGCAAGAGGAATGAGCAGTTCTTC. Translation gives CASSRGTGGKRNEQFF.

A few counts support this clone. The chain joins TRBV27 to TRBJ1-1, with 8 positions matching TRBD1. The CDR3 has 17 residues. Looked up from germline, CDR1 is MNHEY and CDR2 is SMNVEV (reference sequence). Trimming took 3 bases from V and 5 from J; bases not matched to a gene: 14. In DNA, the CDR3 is TGTGCCAGCAGTTTCCTAGCCTTAGGACAGGGAGGGACTGAAGCTTTCTTT. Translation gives CASSFLALGQGGTEAFF.

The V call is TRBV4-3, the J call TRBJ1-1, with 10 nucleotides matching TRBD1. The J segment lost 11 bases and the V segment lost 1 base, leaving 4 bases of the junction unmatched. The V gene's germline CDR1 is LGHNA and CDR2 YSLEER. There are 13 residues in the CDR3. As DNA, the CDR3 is TGCGCCAGCAGCCAAGGAGGGACAGGGGTTGCTTTCTTT. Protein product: CASSQGGTGVAFF.

The CDR3 DNA reads TGTGCTAGTGGTTCGACGGGACAGGGGCGCAATCAGCCCCAGCATTTT. Translation: CASGSTGQGRNQPQHF. V usage is TRBV12-5 and J usage is TRBJ1-5; 10 bases are a match to TRBD1. The CDR3 has 16 amino acids. Germline lookup yields CDR1 LGHNT and CDR2 FRNRAP. The V segment lost 4 bases and the J segment 2 bases; nucleotides outside the gene matches: 5.

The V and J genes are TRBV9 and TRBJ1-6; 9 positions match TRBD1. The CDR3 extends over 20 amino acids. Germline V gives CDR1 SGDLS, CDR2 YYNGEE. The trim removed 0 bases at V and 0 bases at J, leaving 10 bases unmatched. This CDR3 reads CASSVDPRTGVTSYNSPLHF. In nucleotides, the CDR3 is TGTGCCAGCAGCGTAGATCCCCGGACAGGGGTGACCTCCTATAATTCACCCCTCCACTTT.

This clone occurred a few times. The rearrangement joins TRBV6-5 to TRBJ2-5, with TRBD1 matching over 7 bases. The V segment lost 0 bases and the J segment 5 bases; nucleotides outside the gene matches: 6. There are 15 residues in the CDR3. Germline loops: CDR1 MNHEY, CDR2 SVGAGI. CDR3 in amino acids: CASSYSKGALETQYF. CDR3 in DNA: TGTGCCAGCAGTTACTCGAAGGGGGCGCTGGAGACCCAGTACTTC.

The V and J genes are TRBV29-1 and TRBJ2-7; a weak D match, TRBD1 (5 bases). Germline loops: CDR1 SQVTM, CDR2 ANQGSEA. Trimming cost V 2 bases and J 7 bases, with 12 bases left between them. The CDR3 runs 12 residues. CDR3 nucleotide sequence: TGCAGCGTTGAAAGCAGGGCGCGGGAGCAGTACTTC. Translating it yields CSVESRAREQYF.

CDR3 loop: CASSRDRGETQYF. Here the CDR3 DNA reads TGTGCCAGCAGCCGGGACAGGGGCGAGACCCAGTACTTC. The V gene is TRBV11-1, the J gene TRBJ2-5; 10 bases line up with TRBD1. The V segment lost 5 bases and the J segment 5 bases; nucleotides outside the gene matches: 2. The length of the CDR3 is 13 residues. Germline V CDR1 and CDR2: SGHAT, FQDESV (reference sequence).

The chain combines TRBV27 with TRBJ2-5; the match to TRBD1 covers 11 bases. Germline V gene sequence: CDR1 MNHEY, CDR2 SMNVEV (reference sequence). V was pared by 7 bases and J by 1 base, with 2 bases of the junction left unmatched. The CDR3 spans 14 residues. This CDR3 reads CASMDRGPQETQYF. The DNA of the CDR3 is TGTGCCAGCATGGACAGGGGGCCCCAAGAGACCCAGTACTTC.